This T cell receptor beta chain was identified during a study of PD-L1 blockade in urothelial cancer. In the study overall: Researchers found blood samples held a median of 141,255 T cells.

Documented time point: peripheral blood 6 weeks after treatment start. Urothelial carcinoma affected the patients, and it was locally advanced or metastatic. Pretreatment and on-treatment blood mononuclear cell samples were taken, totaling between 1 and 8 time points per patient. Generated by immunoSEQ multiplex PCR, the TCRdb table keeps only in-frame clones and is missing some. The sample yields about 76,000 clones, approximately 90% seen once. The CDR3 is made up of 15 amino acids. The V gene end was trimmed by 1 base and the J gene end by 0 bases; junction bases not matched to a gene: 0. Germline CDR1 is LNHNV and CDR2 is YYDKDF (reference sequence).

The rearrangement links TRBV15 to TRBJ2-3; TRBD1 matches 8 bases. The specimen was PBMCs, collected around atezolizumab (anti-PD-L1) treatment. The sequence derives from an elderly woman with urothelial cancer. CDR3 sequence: CATSRGQGSTDTQYF. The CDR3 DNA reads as TGTGCCACCAGCAGAGGACAGGGGAGCACAGATACGCAGTATTTT.